This T cell receptor beta chain is from a study of cytomegalovirus exposure and HLA in healthy donors. Study-wide findings and caveats: TCR association rates varied by HLA locus in a later analysis, with DRB1 highest and HLA-C lowest. It was only CMV serostatus that was available as immune exposure information.

Primers: 60 Vbeta forward and 13 Jbeta reverse. Here immunoSEQ multiplex PCR was the method, and the copy in TCRdb shows in-frame clones only, minus some. The sample contains 100,000 to 150,000 clones, around three quarters of which appear only once. CDR3 length: 16 residues. The V gene end was trimmed by 3 bases and the J gene end by 4 bases; junction bases not matched to a gene: 10. Germline CDR1 reads SGHAT; CDR2 reads FQNNGV. Notes on this clone: Its antigen is unidentified.

As for the donors, each was a healthy bone marrow donor. Sequenced input: PBMCs. The clonotype originates from a woman aged 60-70 years in good health and CMV-seropositive. This chain uses TRBV11-2 with TRBJ2-7, with TRBD1 matching over 9 bases. CDR3 sequence reads: CASSFLWTGESYEQYF. CDR3 nucleotide sequence: TGTGCCAGCAGCTTCCTGTGGACAGGGGAATCTTACGAGCAGTACTTC.